The 22 T cell receptor beta chains presented below share a single source sample, sequenced in a study of cytomegalovirus exposure and HLA in healthy donors. Primers for the PCR totalled 60 Vbeta and 13 Jbeta. Data came from immunoSEQ multiplex PCR; TCRdb stores just in-frame clones and leaves some out. The profile shows some 190,000 clones, approximately 80% of them singletons. The sample was PBMCs. The source of these receptors is a female donor in good health and CMV-seronegative.

This rearrangement joins TRBV14 to TRBJ2-5; 9 bases are shared with TRBD1. CDR1 is SGHDN and CDR2 is FVKESK in the germline V gene. The CDR3 loop spans 16 amino acids. The junction had 12 bases not matched to a gene; V was cut back by 5 bases and J by 5 bases. DNA of the CDR3: TGTGCCAGCAGCTTTCGCCCAGGGACAGGGCCGGAGACCCAGTACTTC. The encoded protein is CASSFRPGTGPETQYF.

The CDR3 region has the DNA TGCGCCAGCAGCCAAAGGACTAGCGGGGGGGGGAATGAGCAGTTCTTC. Translating it yields CASSQRTSGGGNEQFF. V usage is TRBV5-1 and J usage is TRBJ2-1, with 15 bases aligning to TRBD2. J gave up 7 bases and V 4 bases, and 6 bases lay outside the gene matches. The V gene's germline CDR1 is SGHRS and CDR2 YFSETQ. The CDR3 length is 16 residues.

This clone was picked up a small number of times. The gene calls are TRBV9 and TRBJ2-5; 7 bases are shared with TRBD2. The DNA end is a closer match to TRBJ2-7, so the J assignment may be wrong. Germline V gives CDR1 SGDLS, CDR2 YYNGEE. The CDR3 loop spans 14 amino acids. The CDR3: CASSARGDPYEQYF. The DNA of the CDR3 is TGTGCCAGCAGCGCTCGGGGGGATCCCTACGAGCAGTACTTC.

V gene TRBV25-1 combines with J gene TRBJ1-1, with D unresolved. V was cut by 3 bases and J by 0 bases, with 11 bases left in between. Germline V lookup: CDR1 MGHDK, CDR2 SYGVNS. The CDR3 is 15 residues long. CDR3 sequence reads: CASSEGYSLNTEAFF. The CDR3 DNA reads as TGTGCCAGCAGTGAGGGCTACAGCCTGAACACTGAAGCTTTCTTT.

This clone was recorded a few times. The chain employs TRBV14 and TRBJ1-6; 8 bases are shared with TRBD1. The CDR3 has 15 amino acids. Trimming took 6 bases from V and 6 from J; bases not matched to a gene: 7. The V gene's germline CDR1 is SGHDN and CDR2 FVKESK. CDR3 sequence: CASSKGQGANSPLHF. CDR3 DNA sequence: TGTGCCAGCAGTAAAGGACAGGGCGCTAATTCACCCCTCCACTTT.

This chain joins TRBV9 and TRBJ2-5; possible D gene TRBD1, 7 bases. The J call may be incorrect, as the DNA end agrees better with TRBJ2-7. The CDR3 runs to 14 residues. CDR1 and CDR2 from the germline V gene are SGDLS and YYNGEE. The chain's CDR3 is CASSPSTGTYEQYF. CDR3 DNA: TGTGCCAGCAGCCCTTCGACAGGGACTTACGAGCAGTACTTC.

The V call is TRBV7-2, the J call TRBJ2-3; 10 bases line up with TRBD2. CDR1 is SGHTA and CDR2 is FQGNSA in the germline V gene. The CDR3 totals 15 residues. Trimming took 4 bases from V and 4 from J; bases not matched to a gene: 5. The CDR3 region is CASSYIAGGADTQYF. For the CDR3, the DNA is TGTGCCAGCAGCTATATAGCGGGAGGTGCAGATACGCAGTATTTT.

V usage is TRBV15 and J usage is TRBJ2-7, with 9 bases that match TRBD1. Germline V CDR1 and CDR2: LNHNV, YYDKDF (reference sequence). J gave up 3 bases and V 1 base, and 7 bases lay outside the gene matches. This CDR3 contains 16 residues. The CDR3 here is CATSRGGGQGSYEQYF. The CDR3 DNA follows: TGTGCCACCAGCAGAGGGGGGGGACAGGGTAGCTACGAGCAGTACTTC.

A few counts support this clone. The chain links TRBV28 to TRBJ1-5; the match to TRBD1 covers 8 bases. The CDR3 has 14 residues. Germline assignment: CDR1 MDHEN and CDR2 SYDVKM. V lost 5 bases, J lost 7 bases, and 7 bases stayed unmatched. The DNA of the CDR3 is TGTGCCAGCAGTGGACAGGGTCCGAGGCAGCCCCAGCATTTT. Encoded protein: CASSGQGPRQPQHF.

This chain uses TRBV5-1 with TRBJ2-2; tentatively, D is TRBD1 (6 bases). The CDR3 sequence is 12 residues long. CDR1 is SGHRS and CDR2 is YFSETQ in the germline V gene. Between the trimmed V and J ends, which lost 6 bases and 3 bases, there was a span of 6 bases. CDR3 residues: CASNRDTGELFF. The DNA for the CDR3 is TGCGCCAGCAACAGGGACACCGGGGAGCTGTTTTTT.

CDR3 sequence: CASSLGLAGGPEEQYF. CDR3 bases: TGTGCCAGCAGCTTAGGACTAGCGGGAGGGCCTGAAGAGCAGTACTTC. The chain is built from TRBV7-8 and TRBJ2-7; 14 nucleotides agree with TRBD2. Germline V gene data show CDR1 as SGHVS and CDR2 as FQNEAQ. This CDR3 spans 16 amino acids. With 1 base clipped from V and 7 bases from J, the junction kept 6 bases outside the gene matches. Full variable domain (remainder filled in from reference TRBV7-8 and TRBJ2-7): GAGVSQSPRYKVAKRGQDVALRCDPISGHVSLFWYQQALGQGPEFLTYFQNEAQLDKSGLPSDRFFAERPEGSVSTLKIQRTQQEDSAVYLCASSLGLAGGPEEQYFGPGTRLTVT.

This chain joins TRBV2 and TRBJ1-3, with unresolved D. The CDR3 totals 13 residues. CDR1 is SNHLY, CDR2 FYNNEI, per germline. V was shortened by 8 bases and J by 1 base, with 9 bases between the two germline ends. The CDR3 reads CASQRDSGNTIYF. The DNA for the CDR3 is TGTGCCAGCCAGCGGGATTCTGGAAACACCATATATTTT.

The CDR3 DNA reads TGTGCCAGCAGTCGGTTCACAGGGGGGACTGAAGCTTTCTTT. Protein: CASSRFTGGTEAFF. The V gene is TRBV6-5, the J gene TRBJ1-1; the match to TRBD1 covers 8 bases. The CDR3 consists of 14 residues. Per germline, CDR1 MNHEY and CDR2 SVGAGI. The V segment lost 5 bases and the J segment 5 bases; nucleotides outside the gene matches: 7.

CDR3 amino acids: CASSQDLARMDEQFF. The DNA of the CDR3 is TGTGCCAGCAGCCAAGATCTGGCTAGGATGGATGAGCAGTTCTTC. The chain employs TRBV14 and TRBJ2-1; D not certain. The CDR3 length is 15 residues. V lost 0 bases and J 8 bases, leaving 14 bases between the germline ends. The germline V gene has CDR1 SGHDN and CDR2 FVKESK. Full variable domain (remainder filled in from reference TRBV14 and TRBJ2-1): EAGVTQFPSHSVIEKGQTVTLRCDPISGHDNLYWYRRVMGKEIKFLLHFVKESKQDESGMPNNRFLAERTGGTYSTLKVQPAELEDSGVYFCASSQDLARMDEQFFGPGTRLTVL.

This clone has a handful of counts. The J gene is TRBJ2-3, the V gene TRBV7-9, with a tentative D call TRBD2 (5 bases). Germline assignment: CDR1 SEHNR and CDR2 FQNEAQ (reference sequence). The CDR3 totals 13 residues. The ends were cut back, 1 base at V and 11 bases at J, with 13 bases in the middle. The CDR3 DNA follows: TGTGCCAGCAGCTTAGAAGGGAGTGGTAAGCAGTATTTT. It codes for CASSLEGSGKQYF.

This clone was seen a single time. The V gene is TRBV5-1, the J gene TRBJ2-1, with TRBD2 matching 10 bases. CDR1 SGHRS and CDR2 YFSETQ come from the germline V gene. The CDR3 runs 13 residues. The V and J ends lost 4 bases and 10 bases, in that order; junction bases with no gene match: 5. CDR3 protein: CASSLKTSGEQFF. CDR3 sequence (DNA): TGCGCCAGCAGCCTGAAGACTAGCGGGGAGCAGTTCTTC.

This chain links TRBV25-1 with TRBJ1-2, with no clear D. This CDR3 has 12 residues. Trimming shortened V by 8 bases and J by 7 bases, and 14 bases separated the two germline ends. CDR1 MGHDK and CDR2 SYGVNS come from the germline V gene. Here the CDR3 reads CASWIGLSGYTF. Written as DNA, the CDR3 is TGTGCCAGCTGGATAGGACTGAGTGGCTACACCTTC.

The chain is built from TRBV5-8 and TRBJ2-7, with D uncertain. The V end was cut by 0 bases, the J end by 5 bases, with 12 bases between. The CDR3 spans 14 residues. Germline assignment: CDR1 SGHTS and CDR2 YDEGEE. The CDR3 spells CASSLGLSFDEQYF. The CDR3 coding sequence is TGTGCCAGCAGCTTGGGACTTTCATTCGACGAGCAGTACTTC.

The rearrangement uses TRBV6-5 and TRBJ1-2; 8 bases are a match to TRBD1. The trim removed 6 bases at V and 4 bases at J, leaving 4 bases unmatched. CDR3 length: 13 residues. CDR1 MNHEY and CDR2 SVGAGI come from the germline V gene. In nucleotides, the CDR3 is TGTGCCAGCAGCCAAGACAGGGGCTATGGCTACACCTTC. Translated, it gives CASSQDRGYGYTF.

This CDR3 reads CASSDRATIRGETQYF. The CDR3 DNA sequence: TGTGCCAGCAGTGACCGGGCCACGATCCGAGGGGAGACCCAGTACTTC. The chain couples TRBV28 to TRBJ2-5, with TRBD2 as a possible D gene (5 bases). The CDR3 is 16 residues long. V lost 5 bases to trimming and J lost 5 bases, with 21 bases between them. Germline V CDR1 and CDR2: MDHEN, SYDVKM.

The rearrangement links TRBV7-2 to TRBJ2-3; possible D gene TRBD2, 7 bases. The CDR3 contains 14 residues. V lost 4 bases to trimming and J lost 5 bases, with 13 bases between them. CDR1 and CDR2 from the germline V gene are SGHTA and FQGNSA. Here the CDR3 DNA reads TGTGCCAGCAGCTACGGGGGGCCGATAGATACGCAGTATTTT. This sequence encodes CASSYGGPIDTQYF.

The chain couples TRBV5-1 to TRBJ1-4, with 7 bases matching TRBD1. The V and J ends lost 5 bases and 7 bases, in that order; junction bases with no gene match: 8. Germline V CDR1 and CDR2: SGHRS, YFSETQ. The CDR3 covers 14 residues. The CDR3 region is CASRRRDSAEKLFF. Here the CDR3 DNA reads TGCGCCAGCAGGAGGAGGGACAGCGCTGAAAAACTGTTTTTT.